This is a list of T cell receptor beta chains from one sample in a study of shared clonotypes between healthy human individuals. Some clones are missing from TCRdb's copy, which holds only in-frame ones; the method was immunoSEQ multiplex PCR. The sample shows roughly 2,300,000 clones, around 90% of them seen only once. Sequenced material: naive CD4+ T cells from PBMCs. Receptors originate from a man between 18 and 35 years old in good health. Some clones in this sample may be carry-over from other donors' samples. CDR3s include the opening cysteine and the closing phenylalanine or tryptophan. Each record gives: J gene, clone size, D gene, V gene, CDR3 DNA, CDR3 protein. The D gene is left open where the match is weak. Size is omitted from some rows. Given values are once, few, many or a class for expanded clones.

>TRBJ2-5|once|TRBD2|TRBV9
TGTGCCAGCAGCCCCCGGACTAGCCCTGAGACCCAGTACTTC
CASSPRTSPETQYF
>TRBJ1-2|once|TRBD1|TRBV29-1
TGCAGCGTCGAGACAGGGGATGGCTACACCTTC
CSVETGDGYTF
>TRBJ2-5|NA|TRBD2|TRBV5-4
TGTGCCAGCAGCTGGGACTACGCAGAGACCCAGTACTTC
CASSWDYAETQYF
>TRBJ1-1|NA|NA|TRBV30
TGTGCCTTTACGACAGACATGAACACTGAAGCTTTCTTT
CAFTTDMNTEAFF
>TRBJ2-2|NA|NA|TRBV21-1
TGTGCCAGACAGGGGGCGACCGGGGAGCTGTTTTTT
CARQGATGELFF
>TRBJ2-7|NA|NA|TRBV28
TGTGCCAGCCTCGGGCAGGAGCTGTACGAGCAGTACTTC
CASLGQELYEQYF
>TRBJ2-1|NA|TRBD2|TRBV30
TGTGCCTGGAGGCTAGGACTAGCGGGCTACAATGAGCAGTTCTTC
CAWRLGLAGYNEQFF
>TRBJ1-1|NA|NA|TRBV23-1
TGCGCCAGCAGTCACTCCAGGGGCACCTTCGGGAACACTGAAGCTTTCTTT
CASSHSRGTFGNTEAFF
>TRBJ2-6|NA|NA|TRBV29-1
TGCAGCGTTGAACAGGGGTCCGGGGCCAACGTCCTGACTTTC
CSVEQGSGANVLTF
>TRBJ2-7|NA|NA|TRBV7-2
TGTGCCAGCAGCCCAAGACAGTCCTCCTACGAGCAGTACTTC
CASSPRQSSYEQYF
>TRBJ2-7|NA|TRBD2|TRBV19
TGTGCCAGTAGTACCCTCGGGACTAGCGGGAGAATCTACGAGCAGTACTTC
CASSTLGTSGRIYEQYF
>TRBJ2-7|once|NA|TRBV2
TGTGCCAGCAGTCTGGTCAGATCCTACGAGCAGTACTTC
CASSLVRSYEQYF
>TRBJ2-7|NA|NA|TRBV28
TGTGCCAGCATAGGGTCAGGATCCTCCTACGAGCAGTACTTC
CASIGSGSSYEQYF
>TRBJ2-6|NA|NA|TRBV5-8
TGTGCCAGCAGCGTGGCCGGCTCTGGGGCCAACGTCCTGACTTTC
CASSVAGSGANVLTF
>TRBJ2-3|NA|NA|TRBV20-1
TGCAGTGGGATTCGCACAGATACGCAGTATTTT
CSGIRTDTQYF
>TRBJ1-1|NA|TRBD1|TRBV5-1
TGCGCCAGCAGCCCACTGACAGGGGGCGGCACTGAAGCTTTCTTT
CASSPLTGGGTEAFF
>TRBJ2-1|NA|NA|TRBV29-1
TGCAGCGTTGATTTCCGGGAGAGTATAATGGAGTTCTTC
CSVDFRESIMEFF
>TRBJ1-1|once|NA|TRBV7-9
TGTGCCAGCAGCTTTGGGCCGTCGCCCCAAGCTGAAGCTTTCTTT
CASSFGPSPQAEAFF
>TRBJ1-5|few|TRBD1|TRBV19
TGTGCCAGTAGTGGATACAGGGGAGATCAGCCCCAGCATTTT
CASSGYRGDQPQHF
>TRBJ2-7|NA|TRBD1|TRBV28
TGTGCCAGCAGTCTGCCCGGACAGGGGGACTCCTACGAGCAGTACTTC
CASSLPGQGDSYEQYF
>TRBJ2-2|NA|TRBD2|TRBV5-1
TGCGCCAGCAGCTTGATAGCGGGAGGGCCCGGGGAGCTGTTTTTT
CASSLIAGGPGELFF
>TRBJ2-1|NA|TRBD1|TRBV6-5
TGTGCCAGCCGGTGGGGGGACAGGGACAATGAGCAGTTCTTC
CASRWGDRDNEQFF
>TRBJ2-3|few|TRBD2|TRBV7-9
TGTGCCAGCAGCTTACGGGGGGGCACAGATACGCAGTATTTT
CASSLRGGTDTQYF
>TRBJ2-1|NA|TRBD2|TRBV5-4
TGTGCCAGCAGCTTGTTTCCAGCGGGACTCTACAATGAGCAGTTCTTC
CASSLFPAGLYNEQFF
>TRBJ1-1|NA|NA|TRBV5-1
TGCGCCAGCAGCTTGCTCGGGGGAACCACTGAAGCTTTCTTT
CASSLLGGTTEAFF
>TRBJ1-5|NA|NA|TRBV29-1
TGCAGCGTGGGGGGACTGATGAGCAATCAGCCCCAGCATTTT
CSVGGLMSNQPQHF
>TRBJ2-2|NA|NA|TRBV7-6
TGTGCCAGCAGGACAGTGAACACCGGGGAGCTGTTTTTT
CASRTVNTGELFF
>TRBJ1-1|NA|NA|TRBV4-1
TGCGCCAGCAGGGTCCTGGTCGGGGGGCGGGTGAACACTGAAGCTTTCTTT
CASRVLVGGRVNTEAFF